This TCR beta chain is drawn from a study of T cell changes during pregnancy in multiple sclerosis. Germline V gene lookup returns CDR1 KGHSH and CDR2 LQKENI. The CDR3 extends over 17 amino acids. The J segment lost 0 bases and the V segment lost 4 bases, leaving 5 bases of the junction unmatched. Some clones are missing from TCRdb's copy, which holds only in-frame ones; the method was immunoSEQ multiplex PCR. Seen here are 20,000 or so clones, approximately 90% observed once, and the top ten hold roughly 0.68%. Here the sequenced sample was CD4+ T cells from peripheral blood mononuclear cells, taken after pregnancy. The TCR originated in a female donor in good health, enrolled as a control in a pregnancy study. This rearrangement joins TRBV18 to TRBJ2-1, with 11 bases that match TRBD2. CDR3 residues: CASSRPGLAASYNEQFF. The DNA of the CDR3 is TGTGCCAGCTCACGACCGGGACTAGCGGCCTCCTACAATGAGCAGTTCTTC.